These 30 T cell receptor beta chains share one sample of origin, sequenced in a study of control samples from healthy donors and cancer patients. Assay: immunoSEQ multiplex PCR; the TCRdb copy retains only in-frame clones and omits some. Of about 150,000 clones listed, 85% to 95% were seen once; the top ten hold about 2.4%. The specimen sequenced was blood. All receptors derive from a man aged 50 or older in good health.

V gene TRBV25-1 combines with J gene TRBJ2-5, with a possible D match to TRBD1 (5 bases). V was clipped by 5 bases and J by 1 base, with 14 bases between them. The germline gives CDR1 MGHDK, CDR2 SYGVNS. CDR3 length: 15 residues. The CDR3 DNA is TGTGCCAGCAGTCCCCAGGGATACGCCCAAGAGACCCAGTACTTC. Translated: CASSPQGYAQETQYF.

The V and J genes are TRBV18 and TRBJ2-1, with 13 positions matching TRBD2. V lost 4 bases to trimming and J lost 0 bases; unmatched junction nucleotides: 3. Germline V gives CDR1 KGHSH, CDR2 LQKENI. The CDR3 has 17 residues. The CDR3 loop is CASSQLAGGDSYNEQFF. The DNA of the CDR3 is TGTGCCAGCTCACAACTAGCGGGAGGGGACTCCTACAATGAGCAGTTCTTC.

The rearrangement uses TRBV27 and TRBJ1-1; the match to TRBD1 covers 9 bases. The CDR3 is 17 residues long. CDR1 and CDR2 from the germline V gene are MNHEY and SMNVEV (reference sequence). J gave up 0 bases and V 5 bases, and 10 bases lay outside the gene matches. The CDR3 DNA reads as TGTGCCAGCAGTCCTAGGGACAGGGTTTCGATGAACACTGAAGCTTTCTTT. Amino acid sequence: CASSPRDRVSMNTEAFF.

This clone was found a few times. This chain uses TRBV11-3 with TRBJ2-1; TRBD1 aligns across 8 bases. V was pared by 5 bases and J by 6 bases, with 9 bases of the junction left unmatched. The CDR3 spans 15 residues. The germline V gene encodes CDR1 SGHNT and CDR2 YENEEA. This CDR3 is CASSPRDRLGNEQFF. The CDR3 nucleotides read TGTGCCAGCAGCCCACGGGACAGGCTGGGCAATGAGCAGTTCTTC.

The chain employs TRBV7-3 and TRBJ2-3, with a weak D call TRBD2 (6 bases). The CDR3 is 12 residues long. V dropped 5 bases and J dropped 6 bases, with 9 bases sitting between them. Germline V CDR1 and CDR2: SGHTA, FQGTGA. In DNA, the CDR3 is TGTGCCAGCAGCGCGGGAAGCGATACGCAGTATTTT. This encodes CASSAGSDTQYF.

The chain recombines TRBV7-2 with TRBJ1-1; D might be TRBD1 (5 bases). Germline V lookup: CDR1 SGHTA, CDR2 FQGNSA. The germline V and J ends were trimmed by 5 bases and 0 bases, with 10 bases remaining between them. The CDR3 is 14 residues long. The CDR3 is CASSPAGVNTEAFF. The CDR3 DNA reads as TGTGCCAGCAGCCCCGCGGGGGTGAACACTGAAGCTTTCTTT.

CDR3 in DNA: TGTGCCAGCAGCCCGTCGGACCTAGACAATGAGCAGTTCTTC. Its translation: CASSPSDLDNEQFF. The chain recombines TRBV5-5 with TRBJ2-1, with D hard to call. The CDR3 is made up of 14 amino acids. From germline, CDR1 is SGHKS and CDR2 YYEKEE (reference sequence). Trimming pared 4 bases from V and 5 bases from J, leaving 13 bases between.

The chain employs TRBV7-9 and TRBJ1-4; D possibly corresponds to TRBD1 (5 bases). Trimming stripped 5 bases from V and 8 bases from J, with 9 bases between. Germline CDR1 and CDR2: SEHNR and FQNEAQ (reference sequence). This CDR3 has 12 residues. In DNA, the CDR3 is TGTGCCAGCAGCCTGGGGGGAGAAAAACTGTTTTTT. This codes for CASSLGGEKLFF. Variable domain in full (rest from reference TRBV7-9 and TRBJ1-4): DTGVSQNPRHKITKRGQNVTFRCDPISEHNRLYWYRQTLGQGPEFLTYFQNEAQLEKSRLLSDRFSAERPKGSFSTLEIQRTEQGDSAMYLCASSLGGEKLFFGSGTQLSVL.

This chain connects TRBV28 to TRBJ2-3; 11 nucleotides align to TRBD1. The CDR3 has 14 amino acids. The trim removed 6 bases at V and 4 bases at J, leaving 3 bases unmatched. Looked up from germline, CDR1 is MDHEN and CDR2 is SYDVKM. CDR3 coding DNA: TGTGCCAGCAGGGGGGGACAGGGGGCAGATACGCAGTATTTT. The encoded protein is CASRGGQGADTQYF.

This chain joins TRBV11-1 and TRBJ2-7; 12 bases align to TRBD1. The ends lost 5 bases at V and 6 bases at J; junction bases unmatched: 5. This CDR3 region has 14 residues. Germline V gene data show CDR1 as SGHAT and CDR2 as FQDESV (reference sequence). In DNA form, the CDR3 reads TGTGCCAGCAGCATCGGGACAGGGGGCTTCGAGCAGTACTTC. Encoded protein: CASSIGTGGFEQYF.

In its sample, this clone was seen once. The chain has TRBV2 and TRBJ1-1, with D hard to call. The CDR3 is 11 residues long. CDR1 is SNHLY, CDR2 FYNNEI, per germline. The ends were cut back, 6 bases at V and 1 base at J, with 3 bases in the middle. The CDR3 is CASRENTEAFF. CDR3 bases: TGTGCCAGCAGAGAGAACACTGAAGCTTTCTTT. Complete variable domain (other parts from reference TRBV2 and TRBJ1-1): EPEVTQTPSHQVTQMGQEVILRCVPISNHLYFYWYRQILGQKVEFLVSFYNNEISEKSEIFDDQFSVERPDGSNFTLKIRSTKLEDSAMYFCASRENTEAFFGQGTRLTVV.

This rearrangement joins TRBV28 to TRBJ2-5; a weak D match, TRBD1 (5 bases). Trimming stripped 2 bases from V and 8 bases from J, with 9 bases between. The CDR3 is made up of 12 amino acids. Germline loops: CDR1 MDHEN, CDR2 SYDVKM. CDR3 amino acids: CASSLQGRTQYF. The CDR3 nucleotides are TGTGCCAGCAGTTTACAGGGTAGAACCCAGTACTTC.

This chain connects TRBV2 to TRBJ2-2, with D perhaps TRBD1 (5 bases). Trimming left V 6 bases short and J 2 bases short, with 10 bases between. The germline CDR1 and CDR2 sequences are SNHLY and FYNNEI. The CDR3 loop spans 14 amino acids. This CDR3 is CASRTRVNTGELFF. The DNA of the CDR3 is TGTGCCAGCAGGACCAGGGTAAACACCGGGGAGCTGTTTTTT.

CDR3 DNA sequence: TGTGCCAGCAACGACTATAGACCCCGCGATTCACCCCTCCACTTT. Amino acids: CASNDYRPRDSPLHF. The chain has TRBV11-2 and TRBJ1-6; D call uncertain. The CDR3 has 15 residues. V was clipped by 7 bases and J by 8 bases, with 18 bases between them. Germline assignment: CDR1 SGHAT and CDR2 FQNNGV. Full variable domain (missing parts from reference TRBV11-2 and TRBJ1-6): EAGVAQSPRYKIIEKRQSVAFWCNPISGHATLYWYQQILGQGPKLLIQFQNNGVVDDSQLPKDRFSAERLKGVDSTLKIQPAKLEDSAVYLCASNDYRPRDSPLHFGNGTRLTVT.

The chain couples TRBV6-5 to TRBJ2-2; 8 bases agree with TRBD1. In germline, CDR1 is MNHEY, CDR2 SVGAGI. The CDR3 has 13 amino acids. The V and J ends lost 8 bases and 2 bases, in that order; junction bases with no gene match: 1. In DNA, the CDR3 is TGTGCCAGCGACAGGGGTAACACCGGGGAGCTGTTTTTT. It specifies CASDRGNTGELFF.

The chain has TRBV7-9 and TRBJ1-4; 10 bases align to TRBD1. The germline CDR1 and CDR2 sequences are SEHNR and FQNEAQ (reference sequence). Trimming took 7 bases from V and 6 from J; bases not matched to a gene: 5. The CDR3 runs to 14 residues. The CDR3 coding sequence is TGTGCCAGCAACTCCGGGACAGGGGATGAAAAACTGTTTTTT. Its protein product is CASNSGTGDEKLFF. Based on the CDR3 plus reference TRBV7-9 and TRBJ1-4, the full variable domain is DTGVSQNPRHKITKRGQNVTFRCDPISEHNRLYWYRQTLGQGPEFLTYFQNEAQLEKSRLLSDRFSAERPKGSFSTLEIQRTEQGDSAMYLCASNSGTGDEKLFFGSGTQLSVL.

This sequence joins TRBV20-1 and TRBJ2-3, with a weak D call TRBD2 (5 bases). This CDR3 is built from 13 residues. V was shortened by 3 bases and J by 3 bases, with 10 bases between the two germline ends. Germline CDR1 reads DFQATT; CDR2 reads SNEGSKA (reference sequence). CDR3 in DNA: TGCAGTGCTAGTCCGGGGATAACAGATACGCAGTATTTT. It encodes CSASPGITDTQYF.

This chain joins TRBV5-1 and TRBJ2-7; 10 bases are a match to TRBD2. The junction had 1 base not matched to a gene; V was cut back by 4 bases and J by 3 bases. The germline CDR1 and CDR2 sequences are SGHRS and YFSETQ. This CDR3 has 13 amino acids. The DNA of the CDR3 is TGCGCCAGCAGCCGGACTAGCGGCTACGAGCAGTACTTC. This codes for CASSRTSGYEQYF.

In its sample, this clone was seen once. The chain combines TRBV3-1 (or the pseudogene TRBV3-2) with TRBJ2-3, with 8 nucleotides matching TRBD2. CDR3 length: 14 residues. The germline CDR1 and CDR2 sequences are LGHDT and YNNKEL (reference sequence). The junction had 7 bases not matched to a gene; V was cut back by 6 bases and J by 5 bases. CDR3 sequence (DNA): TGTGCCAGCAGTTTGGGACTAGTTAAAGATACGCAGTATTTT. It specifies CASSLGLVKDTQYF.

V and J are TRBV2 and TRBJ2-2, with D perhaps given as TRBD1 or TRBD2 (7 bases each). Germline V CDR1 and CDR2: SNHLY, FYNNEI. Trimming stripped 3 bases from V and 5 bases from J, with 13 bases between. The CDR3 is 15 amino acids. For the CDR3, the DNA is TGTGCCAGCAGTGAGAGGGGGCGGGGGACCGGGGAGCTGTTTTTT. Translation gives CASSERGRGTGELFF.

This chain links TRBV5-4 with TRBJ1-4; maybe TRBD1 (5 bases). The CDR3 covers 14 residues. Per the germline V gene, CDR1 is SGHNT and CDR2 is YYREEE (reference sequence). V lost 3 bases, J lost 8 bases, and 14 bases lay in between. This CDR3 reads CASSSNSAGEKLFF. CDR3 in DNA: TGTGCCAGCAGCTCGAATTCGGCAGGGGAAAAACTGTTTTTT. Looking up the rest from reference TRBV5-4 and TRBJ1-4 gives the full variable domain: ETGVTQSPTHLIKTRGQQVTLRCSSQSGHNTVSWYQQALGQGPQFIFQYYREEENGRGNFPPRFSGLQFPNYSSELNVNALELDDSALYLCASSSNSAGEKLFFGSGTQLSVL.

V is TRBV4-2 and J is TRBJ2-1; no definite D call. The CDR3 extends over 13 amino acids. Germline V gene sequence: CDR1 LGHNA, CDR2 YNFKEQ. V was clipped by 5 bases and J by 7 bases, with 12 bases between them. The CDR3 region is CASSLGRANEQFF. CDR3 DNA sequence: TGTGCCAGCAGCTTGGGTCGCGCTAATGAGCAGTTCTTC.

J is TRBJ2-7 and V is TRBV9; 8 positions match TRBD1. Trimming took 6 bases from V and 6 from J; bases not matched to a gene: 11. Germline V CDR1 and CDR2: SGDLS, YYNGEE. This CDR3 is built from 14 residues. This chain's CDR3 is CASTREPTGGEQYF. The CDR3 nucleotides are TGTGCCAGCACCAGAGAGCCAACAGGGGGCGAGCAGTACTTC.

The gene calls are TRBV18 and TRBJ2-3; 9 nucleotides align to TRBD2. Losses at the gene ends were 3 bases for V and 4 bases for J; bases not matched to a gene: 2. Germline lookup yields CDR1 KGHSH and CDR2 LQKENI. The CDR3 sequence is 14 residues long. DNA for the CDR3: TGTGCCAGCTCACCGGCGGGAGGGGCAGATACGCAGTATTTT. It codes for CASSPAGGADTQYF.

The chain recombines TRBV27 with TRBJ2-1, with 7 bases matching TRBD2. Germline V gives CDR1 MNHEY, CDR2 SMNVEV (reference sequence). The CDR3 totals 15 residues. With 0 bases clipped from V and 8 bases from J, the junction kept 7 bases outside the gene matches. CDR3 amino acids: CASSLSPPSGHEQFF. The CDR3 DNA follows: TGTGCCAGCAGTTTATCGCCTCCTAGCGGCCATGAGCAGTTCTTC.

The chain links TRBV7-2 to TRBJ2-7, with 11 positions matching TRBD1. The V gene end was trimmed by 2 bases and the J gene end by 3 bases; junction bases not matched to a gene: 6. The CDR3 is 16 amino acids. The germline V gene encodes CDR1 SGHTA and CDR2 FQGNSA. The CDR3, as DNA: TGTGCCAGCAGCTTACCCGTTGGGACAGGGGGCTACGAGCAGTACTTC. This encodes CASSLPVGTGGYEQYF.

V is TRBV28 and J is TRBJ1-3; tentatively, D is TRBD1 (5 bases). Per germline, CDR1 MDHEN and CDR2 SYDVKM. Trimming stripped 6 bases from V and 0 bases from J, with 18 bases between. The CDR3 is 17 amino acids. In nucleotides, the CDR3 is TGTGCCAGCAGGGAACGCTTTTGGGGCAACTCTGGAAACACCATATATTTT. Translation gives CASRERFWGNSGNTIYF.

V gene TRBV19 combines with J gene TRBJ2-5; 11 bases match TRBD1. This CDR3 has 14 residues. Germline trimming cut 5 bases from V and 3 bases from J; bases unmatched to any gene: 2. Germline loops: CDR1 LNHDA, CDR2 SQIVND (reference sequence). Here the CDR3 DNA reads TGTGCCAGTAGTTGGACAGGGGGCAAAGAGACCCAGTACTTC. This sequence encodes CASSWTGGKETQYF. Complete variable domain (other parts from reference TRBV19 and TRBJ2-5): DGGITQSPKYLFRKEGQNVTLSCEQNLNHDAMYWYRQDPGQGLRLIYYSQIVNDFQKGDIAEGYSVSREKKESFPLTVTSAQKNPTAFYLCASSWTGGKETQYFGPGTRLLVL.

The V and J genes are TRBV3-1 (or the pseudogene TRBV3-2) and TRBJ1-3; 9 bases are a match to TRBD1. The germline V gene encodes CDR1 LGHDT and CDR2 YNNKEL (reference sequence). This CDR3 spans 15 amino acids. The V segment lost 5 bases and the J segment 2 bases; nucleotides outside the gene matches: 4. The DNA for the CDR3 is TGTGCCAGCAGCAGTACAGGGGGCCCTGGAAACACCATATATTTT. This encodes CASSSTGGPGNTIYF.

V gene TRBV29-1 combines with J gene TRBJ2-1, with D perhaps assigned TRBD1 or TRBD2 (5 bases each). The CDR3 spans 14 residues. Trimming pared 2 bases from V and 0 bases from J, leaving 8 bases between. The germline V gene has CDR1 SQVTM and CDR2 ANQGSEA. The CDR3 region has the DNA TGCAGCGTTGAACGGGGCTTCTCCTACAATGAGCAGTTCTTC. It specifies CSVERGFSYNEQFF.